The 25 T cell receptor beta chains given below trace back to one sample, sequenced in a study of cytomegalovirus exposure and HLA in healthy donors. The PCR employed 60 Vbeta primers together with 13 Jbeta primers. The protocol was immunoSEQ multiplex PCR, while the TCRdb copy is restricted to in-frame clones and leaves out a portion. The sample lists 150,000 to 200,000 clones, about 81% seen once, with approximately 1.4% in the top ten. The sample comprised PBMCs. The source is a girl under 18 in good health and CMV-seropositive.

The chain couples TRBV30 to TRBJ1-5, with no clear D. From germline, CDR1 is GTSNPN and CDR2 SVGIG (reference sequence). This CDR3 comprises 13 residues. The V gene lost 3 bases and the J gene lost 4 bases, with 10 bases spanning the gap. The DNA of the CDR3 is TGTGCCTGGAGGCGAGCGGGTAATCAGCCCCAGCATTTT. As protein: CAWRRAGNQPQHF.

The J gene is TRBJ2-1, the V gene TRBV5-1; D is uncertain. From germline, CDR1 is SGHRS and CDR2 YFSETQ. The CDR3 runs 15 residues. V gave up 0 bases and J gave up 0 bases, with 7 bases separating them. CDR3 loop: CASSLVGGSYNEQFF. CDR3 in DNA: TGCGCCAGCAGCTTGGTCGGTGGCTCCTACAATGAGCAGTTCTTC.

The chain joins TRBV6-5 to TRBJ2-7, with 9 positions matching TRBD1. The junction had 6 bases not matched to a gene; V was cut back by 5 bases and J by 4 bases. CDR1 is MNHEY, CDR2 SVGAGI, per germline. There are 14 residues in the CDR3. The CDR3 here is CASSRRQGGYEQYF. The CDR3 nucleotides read TGTGCCAGCAGTCGCAGACAGGGGGGGTACGAGCAGTACTTC.

DNA for the CDR3: TGCAGCGTTGATCCAGGGGGCCGAGAAAAACTGTTTTTT. This encodes CSVDPGGREKLFF. The gene calls are TRBV29-1 and TRBJ1-4; 8 bases line up with TRBD1. There are 13 residues in the CDR3. The germline V gene encodes CDR1 SQVTM and CDR2 ANQGSEA. Trimming took 3 bases from V and 8 from J; bases not matched to a gene: 5. Together with reference TRBV29-1 and TRBJ1-4, the CDR3 gives the full variable domain: SAVISQKPSRDICQRGTSLTIQCQVDSQVTMMFWYRQQPGQSLTLIATANQGSEATYESGFVIDKFPISRPNLTFSTLTVSNMSPEDSSIYLCSVDPGGREKLFFGSGTQLSVL.

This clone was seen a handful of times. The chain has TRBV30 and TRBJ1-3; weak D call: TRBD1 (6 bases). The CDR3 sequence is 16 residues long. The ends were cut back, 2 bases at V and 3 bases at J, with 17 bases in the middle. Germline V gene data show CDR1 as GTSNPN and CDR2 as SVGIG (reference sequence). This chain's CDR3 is CAWSREGGFGGNTIYF. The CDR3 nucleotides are TGTGCCTGGAGTCGGGAGGGGGGCTTCGGTGGAAACACCATATATTTT.

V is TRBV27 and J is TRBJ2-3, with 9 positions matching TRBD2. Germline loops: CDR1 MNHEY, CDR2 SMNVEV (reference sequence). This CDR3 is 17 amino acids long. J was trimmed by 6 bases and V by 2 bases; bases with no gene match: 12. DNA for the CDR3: TGTGCCAGCAGTTTAGATAGGCTGGCGGGAGGGGGGGATACGCAGTATTTT. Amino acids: CASSLDRLAGGGDTQYF.

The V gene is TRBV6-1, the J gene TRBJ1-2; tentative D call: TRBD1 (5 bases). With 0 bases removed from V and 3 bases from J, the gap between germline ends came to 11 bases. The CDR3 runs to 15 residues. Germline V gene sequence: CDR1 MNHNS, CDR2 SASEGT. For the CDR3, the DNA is TGTGCCAGCAGTGAAGCCCTAGGGGCGGACTATGGCTACACCTTC. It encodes CASSEALGADYGYTF.

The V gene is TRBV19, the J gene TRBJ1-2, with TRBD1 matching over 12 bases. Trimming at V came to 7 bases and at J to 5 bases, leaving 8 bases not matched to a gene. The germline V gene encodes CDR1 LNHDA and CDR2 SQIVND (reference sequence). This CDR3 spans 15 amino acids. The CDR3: CASIQPGQGAYGYTF. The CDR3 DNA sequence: TGTGCCAGTATTCAACCGGGACAGGGGGCTTATGGCTACACCTTC.

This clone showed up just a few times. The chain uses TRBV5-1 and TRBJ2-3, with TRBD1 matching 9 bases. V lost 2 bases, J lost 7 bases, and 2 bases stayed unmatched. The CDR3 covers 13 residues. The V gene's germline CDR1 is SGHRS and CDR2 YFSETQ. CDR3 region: CASSLQGAHTQYF. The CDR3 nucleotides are TGCGCCAGCAGCTTACAGGGGGCGCATACGCAGTATTTT. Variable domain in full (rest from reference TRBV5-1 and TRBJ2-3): KAGVTQTPRYLIKTRGQQVTLSCSPISGHRSVSWYQQTPGQGLQFLFEYFSETQRNKGNFPGRFSGRQFSNSRSEMNVSTLELGDSALYLCASSLQGAHTQYFGPGTRLTVL.

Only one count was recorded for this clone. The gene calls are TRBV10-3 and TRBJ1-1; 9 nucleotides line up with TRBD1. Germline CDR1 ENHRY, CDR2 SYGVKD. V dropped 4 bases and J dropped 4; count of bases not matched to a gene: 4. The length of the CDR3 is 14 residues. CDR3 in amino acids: CAISGTGDGTEAFF. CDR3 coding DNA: TGTGCCATCAGTGGGACAGGGGACGGCACTGAAGCTTTCTTT.

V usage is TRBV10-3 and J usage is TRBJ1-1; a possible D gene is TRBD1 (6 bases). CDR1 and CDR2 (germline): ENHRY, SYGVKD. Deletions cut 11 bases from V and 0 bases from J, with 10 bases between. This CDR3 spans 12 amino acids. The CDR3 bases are TGTGCCGCACAGGGAATGAACACTGAAGCTTTCTTT. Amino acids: CAAQGMNTEAFF.

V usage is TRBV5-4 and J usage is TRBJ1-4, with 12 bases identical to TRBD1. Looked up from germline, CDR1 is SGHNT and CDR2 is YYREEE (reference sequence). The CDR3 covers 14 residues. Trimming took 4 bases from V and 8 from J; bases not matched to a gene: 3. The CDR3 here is CASSLGQGAEKLFF. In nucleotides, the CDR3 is TGTGCCAGCAGCCTGGGACAGGGGGCGGAAAAACTGTTTTTT.

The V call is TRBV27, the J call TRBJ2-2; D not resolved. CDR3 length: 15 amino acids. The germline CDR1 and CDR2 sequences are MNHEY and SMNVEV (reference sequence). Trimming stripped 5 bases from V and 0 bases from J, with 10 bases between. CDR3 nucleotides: TGTGCCAGCAGTCCACTTGGTACGAACACCGGGGAGCTGTTTTTT. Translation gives CASSPLGTNTGELFF.

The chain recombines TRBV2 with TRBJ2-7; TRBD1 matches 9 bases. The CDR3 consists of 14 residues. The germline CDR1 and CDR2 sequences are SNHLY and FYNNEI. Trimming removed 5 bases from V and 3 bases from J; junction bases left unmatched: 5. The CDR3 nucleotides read TGTGCCAGCAGTACTGGACAGGGGAGCTACGAGCAGTACTTC. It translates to CASSTGQGSYEQYF. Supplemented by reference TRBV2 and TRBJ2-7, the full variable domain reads EPEVTQTPSHQVTQMGQEVILRCVPISNHLYFYWYRQILGQKVEFLVSFYNNEISEKSEIFDDQFSVERPDGSNFTLKIRSTKLEDSAMYFCASSTGQGSYEQYFGPGTRLTVT.

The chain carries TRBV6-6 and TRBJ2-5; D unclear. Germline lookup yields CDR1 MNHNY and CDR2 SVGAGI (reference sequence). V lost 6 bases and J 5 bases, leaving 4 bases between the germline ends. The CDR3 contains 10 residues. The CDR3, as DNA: TGTGCCAGCAGCATGGAGACCCAGTACTTC. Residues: CASSMETQYF.

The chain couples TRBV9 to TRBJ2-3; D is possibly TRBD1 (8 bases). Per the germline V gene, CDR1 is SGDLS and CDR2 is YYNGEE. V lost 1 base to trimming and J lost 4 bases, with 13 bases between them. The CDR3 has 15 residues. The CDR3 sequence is CASSVQGAGADTQYF. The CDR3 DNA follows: TGTGCCAGCAGCGTACAGGGGGCGGGAGCAGATACGCAGTATTTT.

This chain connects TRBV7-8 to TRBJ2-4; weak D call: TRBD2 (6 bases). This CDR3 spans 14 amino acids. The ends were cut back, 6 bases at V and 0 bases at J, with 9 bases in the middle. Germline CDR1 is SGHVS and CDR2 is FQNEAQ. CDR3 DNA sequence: TGTGCCAGCAGTGAGGAGGGAGCCAAAAACATTCAGTACTTC. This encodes CASSEEGAKNIQYF. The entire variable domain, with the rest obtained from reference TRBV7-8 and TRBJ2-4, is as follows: GAGVSQSPRYKVAKRGQDVALRCDPISGHVSLFWYQQALGQGPEFLTYFQNEAQLDKSGLPSDRFFAERPEGSVSTLKIQRTQQEDSAVYLCASSEEGAKNIQYFGAGTRLSVL.

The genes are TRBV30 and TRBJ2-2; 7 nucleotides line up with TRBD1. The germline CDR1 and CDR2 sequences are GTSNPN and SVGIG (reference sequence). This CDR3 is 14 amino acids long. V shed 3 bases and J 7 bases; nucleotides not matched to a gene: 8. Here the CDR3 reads CAWRGPGGIGELFF. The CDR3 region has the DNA TGTGCCTGGAGGGGGCCAGGGGGAATCGGGGAGCTGTTTTTT.

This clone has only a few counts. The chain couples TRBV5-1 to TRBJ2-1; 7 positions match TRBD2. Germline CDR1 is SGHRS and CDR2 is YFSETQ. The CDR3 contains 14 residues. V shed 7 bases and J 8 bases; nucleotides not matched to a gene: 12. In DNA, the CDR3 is TGCGCCAGCTTTCCTAGCGGAGGTGGGGATGAGCAGTTCTTC. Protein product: CASFPSGGGDEQFF.

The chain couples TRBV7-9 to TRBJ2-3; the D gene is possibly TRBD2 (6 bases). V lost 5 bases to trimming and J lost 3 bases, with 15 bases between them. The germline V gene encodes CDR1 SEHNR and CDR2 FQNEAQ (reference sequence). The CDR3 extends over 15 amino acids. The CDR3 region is CASSPRDSGTDTQYF. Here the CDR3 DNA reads TGTGCCAGCAGCCCGAGGGACTCTGGTACAGATACGCAGTATTTT.

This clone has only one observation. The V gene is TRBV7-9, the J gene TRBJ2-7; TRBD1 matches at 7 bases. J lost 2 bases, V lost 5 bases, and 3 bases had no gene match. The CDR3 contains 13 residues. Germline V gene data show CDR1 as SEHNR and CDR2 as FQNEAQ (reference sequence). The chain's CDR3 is CASSPGQTYEQYF. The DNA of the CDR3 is TGTGCCAGCAGCCCGGGACAGACCTACGAGCAGTACTTC.

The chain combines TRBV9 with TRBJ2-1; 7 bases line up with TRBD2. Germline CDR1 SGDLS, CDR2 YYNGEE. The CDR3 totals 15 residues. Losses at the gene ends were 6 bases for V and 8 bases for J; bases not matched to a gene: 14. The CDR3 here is CASIAGEGRVDEQFF. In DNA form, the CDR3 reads TGTGCCAGCATCGCCGGGGAGGGGCGGGTGGATGAGCAGTTCTTC.

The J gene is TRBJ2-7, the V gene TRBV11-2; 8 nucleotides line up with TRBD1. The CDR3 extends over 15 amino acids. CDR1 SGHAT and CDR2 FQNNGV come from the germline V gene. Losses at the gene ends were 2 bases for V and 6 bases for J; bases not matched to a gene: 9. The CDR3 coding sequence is TGTGCCAGCAGCTTAAATTATTGGACAGGGCTCGAGCAGTACTTC. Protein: CASSLNYWTGLEQYF.

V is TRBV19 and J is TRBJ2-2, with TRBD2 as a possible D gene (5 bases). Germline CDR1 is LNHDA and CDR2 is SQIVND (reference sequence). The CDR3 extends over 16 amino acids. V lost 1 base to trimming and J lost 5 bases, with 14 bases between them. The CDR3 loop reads CASSIGASLETGELFF. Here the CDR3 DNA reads TGTGCCAGTAGTATAGGGGCTAGCCTGGAGACCGGGGAGCTGTTTTTT.

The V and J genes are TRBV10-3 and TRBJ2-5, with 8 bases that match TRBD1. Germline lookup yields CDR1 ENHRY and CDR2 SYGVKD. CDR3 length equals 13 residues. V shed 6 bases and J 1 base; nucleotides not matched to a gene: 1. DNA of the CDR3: TGTGCCATCAGAGGGACAGGCCAAGAGACCCAGTACTTC. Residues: CAIRGTGQETQYF.